The T cell receptor (beta chain) described here comes from a study of technical replicates of blood from a handful of donors. V lost 4 bases and J lost 0, with 9 bases in between. The germline CDR1 and CDR2 sequences are MNHEY and SMNVEV (reference sequence). CDR3 length: 15 residues. Assay used: immunoSEQ multiplex PCR; TCRdb lists only in-frame clones, some missing. Found here are 90,000 to 100,000 clones, 90% to 96% of them singletons; the top ten hold 0.2% to 0.25%. The TCR was taken from a human donor in good health. The sample comprised T cells isolated from PBMCs. This chain joins TRBV27 and TRBJ1-4, with no clear D. In DNA, the CDR3 is TGTGCCAGCAGTTCCGTGGCGGCAACTAATGAAAAACTGTTTTTT. This encodes CASSSVAATNEKLFF.